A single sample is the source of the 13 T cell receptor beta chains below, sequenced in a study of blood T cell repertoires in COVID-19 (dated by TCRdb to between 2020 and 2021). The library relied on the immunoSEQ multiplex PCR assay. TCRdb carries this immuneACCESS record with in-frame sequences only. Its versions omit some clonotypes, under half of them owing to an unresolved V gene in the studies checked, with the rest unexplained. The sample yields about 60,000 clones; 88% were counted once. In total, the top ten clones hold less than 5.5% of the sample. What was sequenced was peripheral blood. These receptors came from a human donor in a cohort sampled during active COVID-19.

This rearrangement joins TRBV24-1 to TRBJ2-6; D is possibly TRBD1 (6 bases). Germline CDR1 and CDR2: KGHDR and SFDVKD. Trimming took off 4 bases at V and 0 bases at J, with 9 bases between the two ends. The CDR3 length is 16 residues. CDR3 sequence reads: CATSDWGHSGANVLTF. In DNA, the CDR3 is TGTGCCACCAGTGACTGGGGACACTCTGGGGCCAACGTCCTGACTTTC.

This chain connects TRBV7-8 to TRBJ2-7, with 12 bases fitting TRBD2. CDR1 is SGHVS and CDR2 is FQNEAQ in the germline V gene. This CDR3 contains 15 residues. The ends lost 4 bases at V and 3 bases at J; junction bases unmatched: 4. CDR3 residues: CASSSRTSGVYEQYF. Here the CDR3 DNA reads TGTGCCAGCAGCTCAAGGACTAGCGGGGTCTACGAGCAGTACTTC.

In nucleotides, the CDR3 is TGTGCCAGCAGCAGAGACTCGGGGGGCTGGCGCTACACCTTC. Amino acid sequence: CASSRDSGGWRYTF. This sequence joins TRBV7-8 and TRBJ1-2, with D tentatively TRBD1 (6 bases). The CDR3 consists of 14 residues. V lost 5 bases to trimming and J lost 9 bases, with 19 bases between them. CDR1 SGHVS and CDR2 FQNEAQ come from the germline V gene.

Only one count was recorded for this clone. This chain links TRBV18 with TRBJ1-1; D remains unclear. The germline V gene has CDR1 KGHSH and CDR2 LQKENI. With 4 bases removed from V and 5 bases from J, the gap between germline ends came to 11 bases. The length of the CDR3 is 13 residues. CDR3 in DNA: TGTGCCAGCTCACTTAAGCTACAGACTGAAGCTTTCTTT. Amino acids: CASSLKLQTEAFF.

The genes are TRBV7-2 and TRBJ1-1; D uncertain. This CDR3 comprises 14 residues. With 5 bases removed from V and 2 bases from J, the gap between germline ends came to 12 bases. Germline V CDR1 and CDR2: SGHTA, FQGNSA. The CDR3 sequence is CASSQRYPNTEAFF. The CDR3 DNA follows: TGTGCCAGCAGCCAGCGCTACCCCAACACTGAAGCTTTCTTT.

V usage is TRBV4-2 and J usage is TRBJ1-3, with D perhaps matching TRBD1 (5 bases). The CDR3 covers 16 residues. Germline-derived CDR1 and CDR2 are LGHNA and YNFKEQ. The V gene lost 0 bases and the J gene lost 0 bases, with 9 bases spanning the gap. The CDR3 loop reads CASSQDGQGSGNTIYF. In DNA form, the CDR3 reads TGTGCCAGCAGCCAAGATGGCCAGGGCTCTGGAAACACCATATATTTT.

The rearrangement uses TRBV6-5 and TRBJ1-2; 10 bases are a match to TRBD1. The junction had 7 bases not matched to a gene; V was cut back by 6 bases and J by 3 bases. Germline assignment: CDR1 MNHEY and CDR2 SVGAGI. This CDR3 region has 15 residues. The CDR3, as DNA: TGTGCCAGCAGGGAGACAGGGGGCGCAGACTATGGCTACACCTTC. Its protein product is CASRETGGADYGYTF.

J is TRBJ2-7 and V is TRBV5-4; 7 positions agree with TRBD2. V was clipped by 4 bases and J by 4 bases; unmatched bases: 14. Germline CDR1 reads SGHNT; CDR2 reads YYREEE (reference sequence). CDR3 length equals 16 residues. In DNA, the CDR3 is TGTGCCAGCAGCCCCCGCGGGGGAGCGAACATTTACGAGCAGTACTTC. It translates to CASSPRGGANIYEQYF.

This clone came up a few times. CDR3 amino acids: CASSMTGRQPQHF. The CDR3 region has the DNA TGTGCCAGTAGTATGACAGGGCGTCAGCCCCAGCATTTT. The chain uses TRBV19 and TRBJ1-5; 7 nucleotides agree with TRBD1. V trimming: 3 bases; J trimming: 6 bases; junction bases outside the gene matches: 2. The CDR3 consists of 13 residues. Germline values: CDR1 LNHDA, CDR2 SQIVND (reference sequence).

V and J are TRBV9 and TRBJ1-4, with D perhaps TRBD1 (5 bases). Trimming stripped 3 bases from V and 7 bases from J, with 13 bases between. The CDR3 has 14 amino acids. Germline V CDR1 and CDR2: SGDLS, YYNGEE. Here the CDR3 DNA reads TGTGCCAGCAGCGCTAATATAGGGGTTGAAAAACTGTTTTTT. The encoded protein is CASSANIGVEKLFF. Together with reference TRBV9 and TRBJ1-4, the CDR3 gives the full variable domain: DSGVTQTPKHLITATGQRVTLRCSPRSGDLSVYWYQQSLDQGLQFLIQYYNGEERAKGNILERFSAQQFPDLHSELNLSSLELGDSALYFCASSANIGVEKLFFGSGTQLSVL.

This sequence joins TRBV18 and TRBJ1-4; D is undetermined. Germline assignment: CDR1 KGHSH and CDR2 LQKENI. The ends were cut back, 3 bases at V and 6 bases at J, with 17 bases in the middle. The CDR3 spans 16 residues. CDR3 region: CASSPPQALRDEKLFF. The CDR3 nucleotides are TGTGCCAGCTCACCCCCCCAGGCCCTGAGGGATGAAAAACTGTTTTTT.

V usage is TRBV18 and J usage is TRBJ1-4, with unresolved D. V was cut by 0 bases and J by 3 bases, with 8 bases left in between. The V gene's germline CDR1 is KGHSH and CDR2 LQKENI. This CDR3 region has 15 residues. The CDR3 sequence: CASSPPVRSNEKLFF. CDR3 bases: TGTGCCAGCTCACCACCGGTCAGGTCTAATGAAAAACTGTTTTTT.

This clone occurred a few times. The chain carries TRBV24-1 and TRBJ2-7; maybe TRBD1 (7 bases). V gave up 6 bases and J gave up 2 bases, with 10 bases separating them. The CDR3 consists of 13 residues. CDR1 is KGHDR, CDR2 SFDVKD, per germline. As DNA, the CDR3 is TGTGCCACCAGTCCAGGGGGGCCCTACGAGCAGTACTTC. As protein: CATSPGGPYEQYF.